This record covers a single T cell receptor (beta chain). The entry originates in a study of control samples from healthy donors and cancer patients. The assay was immunoSEQ multiplex PCR, and TCRdb's table has in-frame clones only and misses some. The sample yields some 110,000 clones, about 80% seen once. CDR1 is LGHDT and CDR2 is YNNKEL in the germline V gene (reference sequence). This CDR3 comprises 15 residues. V lost 4 bases to trimming and J lost 2 bases; unmatched junction nucleotides: 5. The chain joins TRBV3-1 (or the pseudogene TRBV3-2) to TRBJ2-1; TRBD2 matches at 7 bases. This receptor was obtained from a woman aged 50 to 65 in good health. The sample comprised blood. The CDR3 protein is CASSPQAGTYNEQFF. CDR3 DNA: TGTGCCAGCAGCCCTCAAGCGGGGACCTACAATGAGCAGTTCTTC.